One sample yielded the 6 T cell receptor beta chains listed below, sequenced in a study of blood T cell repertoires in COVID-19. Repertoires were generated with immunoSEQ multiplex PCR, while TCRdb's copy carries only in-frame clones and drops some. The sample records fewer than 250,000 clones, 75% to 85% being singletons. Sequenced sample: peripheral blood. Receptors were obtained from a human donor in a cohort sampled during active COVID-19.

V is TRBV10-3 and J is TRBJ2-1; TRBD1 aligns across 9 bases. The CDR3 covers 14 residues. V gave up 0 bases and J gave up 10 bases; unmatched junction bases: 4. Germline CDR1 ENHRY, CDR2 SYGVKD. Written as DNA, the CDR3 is TGTGCCATCAGTGAGTCGACAGGGGGGTTCGAGCAGTTCTTC. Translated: CAISESTGGFEQFF.

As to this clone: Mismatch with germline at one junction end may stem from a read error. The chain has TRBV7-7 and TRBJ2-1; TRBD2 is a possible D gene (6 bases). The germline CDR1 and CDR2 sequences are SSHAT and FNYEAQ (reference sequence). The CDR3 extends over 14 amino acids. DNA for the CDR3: TGTGCTAGCAGCCTAAGACTAGGGGATAATGAGCAGTTCTTC. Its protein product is CASSLRLGDNEQFF.

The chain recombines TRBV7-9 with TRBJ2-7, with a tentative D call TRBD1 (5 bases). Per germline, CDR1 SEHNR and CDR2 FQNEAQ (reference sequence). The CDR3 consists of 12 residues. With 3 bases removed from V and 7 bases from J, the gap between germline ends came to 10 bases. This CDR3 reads CASSFTGDEQYF. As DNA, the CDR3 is TGTGCCAGCAGCTTCACAGGTGATGAGCAGTACTTC.

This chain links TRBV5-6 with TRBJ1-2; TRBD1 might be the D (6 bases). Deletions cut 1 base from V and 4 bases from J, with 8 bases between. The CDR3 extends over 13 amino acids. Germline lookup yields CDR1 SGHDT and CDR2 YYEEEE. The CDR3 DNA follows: TGTGCCAGCAGCTTGCAACAGGGCTATGGCTACACCTTC. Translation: CASSLQQGYGYTF.

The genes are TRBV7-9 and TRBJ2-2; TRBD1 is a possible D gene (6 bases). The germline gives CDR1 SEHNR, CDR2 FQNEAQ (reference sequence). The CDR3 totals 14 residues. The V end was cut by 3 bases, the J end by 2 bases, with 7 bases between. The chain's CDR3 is CASSLGHNTGELFF. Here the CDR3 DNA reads TGTGCCAGCAGCTTGGGACACAACACCGGGGAGCTGTTTTTT. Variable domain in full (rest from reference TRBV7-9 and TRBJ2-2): DTGVSQNPRHKITKRGQNVTFRCDPISEHNRLYWYRQTLGQGPEFLTYFQNEAQLEKSRLLSDRFSAERPKGSFSTLEIQRTEQGDSAMYLCASSLGHNTGELFFGEGSRLTVL.

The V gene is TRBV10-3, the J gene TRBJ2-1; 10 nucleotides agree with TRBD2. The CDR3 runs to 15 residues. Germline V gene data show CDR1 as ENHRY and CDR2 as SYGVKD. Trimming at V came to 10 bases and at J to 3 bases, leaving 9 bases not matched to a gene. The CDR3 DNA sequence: TGTGCCACCTACGATCTAGCGGGAGTCTACAATGAGCAGTTCTTC. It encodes CATYDLAGVYNEQFF.